A selection of T cell receptor beta chains follows, all from one sample in a study of blood T cell repertoires in COVID-19. Clones were sequenced by immunoSEQ multiplex PCR, and TCRdb holds only the in-frame ones, with some missing. Of under 150,000 clones in the sample, over 80% were seen once. Sample: PBMCs or T cells enriched from blood (not recorded which). These receptors originate from a woman aged 50 to 60 who had been exposed to COVID-19. Each CDR3 is given with its conserved first and last residue. A D gene is named only where the DNA matches it firmly. Only part of the rows carry a size: once, few, many, or a class if the clone is expanded.

j_call v_call clone_size d_call cdr3_aa cdr3_nt
TRBJ1-3 TRBV9 NA NA CASSDGGWSGNTIYF TGTGCCAGCAGCGACGGGGGATGGTCTGGAAACACCATATATTTT
TRBJ2-3 TRBV5-1 NA TRBD1 CASSLAGTGLGTQYF TGCGCCAGCAGCTTGGCCGGGACAGGCCTGGGTACGCAGTATTTT
TRBJ2-7 TRBV11-2 NA TRBD1 CASSVLGTGRRGYEQYF TGTGCCAGCAGCGTACTCGGGACAGGTCGTAGGGGCTACGAGCAGTACTTC
TRBJ1-3 TRBV4-1 NA NA CASSQEEGFGNTIYF TGCGCCAGCAGCCAAGAGGAGGGTTTTGGAAACACCATATATTTT
TRBJ2-1 TRBV6-5 NA NA CASSRYNEQFF TGTGCCAGCAGTCGGTACAATGAGCAGTTCTTC
TRBJ2-1 TRBV4-3 NA TRBD2 CASSQDPAGLADYNEQFF TGCGCCAGCAGCCAAGATCCGGCGGGACTAGCGGATTACAATGAGCAGTTCTTC
TRBJ1-1 TRBV7-7 NA NA CASSQDRNTEAFF TGTGCTAGCAGCCAGGACAGGAACACTGAAGCTTTCTTT
TRBJ1-1 TRBV28 NA TRBD1 CASTPSTGRTSEAFF TGTGCCAGCACCCCCTCGACAGGGCGGACGTCTGAAGCTTTCTTT
TRBJ2-3 TRBV5-1 NA NA CASSSTHLTDTQYF TGCGCCAGCAGCTCTACCCACCTTACAGATACGCAGTATTTT
TRBJ2-3 TRBV5-5 NA NA CASSLEESHTQYF TGTGCCAGCAGCTTGGAGGAGTCACATACGCAGTATTTT
TRBJ2-1 TRBV5-1 once TRBD1 CASSWTGSGNEQFF TGCGCCAGCAGCTGGACAGGGTCCGGCAATGAGCAGTTCTTC
TRBJ2-5 TRBV2 NA NA CASSEMQRAETQYF TGTGCCAGCAGTGAGATGCAGCGAGCAGAGACCCAGTACTTC
TRBJ1-2 TRBV14 NA NA CASSQTGGYGYTF TGTGCCAGCAGCCAGACAGGTGGATATGGCTACACCTTC
TRBJ2-2 TRBV3-1/TRBV3-2 once TRBD2 CASSQGLAGGANTGELFF TGTGCCAGCAGCCAAGGACTAGCGGGGGGCGCGAACACCGGGGAGCTGTTTTTT
TRBJ1-3 TRBV6-6 once NA CASSPDSFGNTIYF TGTGCCAGCAGTCCCGACAGTTTTGGAAACACCATATATTTT
TRBJ1-1 TRBV5-1 NA NA CASSSDRALNTEAFF TGCGCCAGCAGCTCTGACAGAGCCCTGAACACTGAAGCTTTCTTT
TRBJ1-2 TRBV10-1 NA NA CASSASGPHGYTF TGCGCCAGCAGTGCTTCAGGTCCCCATGGCTACACCTTC
TRBJ1-3 TRBV19 NA TRBD1 CASSLRTGHTIYF TGTGCCAGTAGTCTAAGGACAGGGCACACCATATATTTT
TRBJ2-7 TRBV6-2/TRBV6-3 NA TRBD1 CASSQKTGSRAGEQYF TGTGCCAGCAGCCAAAAGACAGGGTCAAGGGCTGGCGAGCAGTACTTC
TRBJ1-2 TRBV7-9 NA NA CASSQGGAATKGYTF TGTGCCAGCAGCCAAGGGGGGGCAGCGACAAAGGGCTACACCTTC
TRBJ2-1 TRBV5-4 NA TRBD2 CASRRAGGRGEQFF TGTGCCAGCAGGAGAGCGGGGGGGCGGGGTGAGCAGTTCTTC
TRBJ2-7 TRBV10-3 NA TRBD1 CAISEGQGFSYEQYF TGTGCCATCAGTGAGGGACAGGGGTTTTCCTACGAGCAGTACTTC
TRBJ2-1 TRBV12-5 NA TRBD1 CASGLVLARQGTDEQFF TGTGCTAGTGGTTTGGTTCTCGCGCGACAGGGTACCGATGAGCAGTTCTTC
TRBJ1-1 TRBV12-2 NA NA CASRLENRIEAFF TGTGCAAGTCGCTTAGAAAACAGAATTGAAGCTTTCTTT
TRBJ1-5 TRBV3-1/TRBV3-2 NA NA CASSQDVRRDQPQHF TGTGCCAGCAGCCAAGATGTGCGGAGGGATCAGCCCCAGCATTTT
TRBJ1-4 TRBV21-1 NA NA CASSIAVGATNEKLFF TGTGCCAGCAGTATAGCCGTAGGTGCAACTAATGAAAAACTGTTTTTT
TRBJ1-4 TRBV5-1 NA NA CASSLADSMNEKLFF TGCGCCAGCAGCTTGGCTGACAGTATGAATGAAAAACTGTTTTTT
TRBJ1-4 TRBV18 few NA CASSPSGQFEKLFF TGTGCCAGCTCACCCTCCGGACAGTTCGAAAAACTGTTTTTT